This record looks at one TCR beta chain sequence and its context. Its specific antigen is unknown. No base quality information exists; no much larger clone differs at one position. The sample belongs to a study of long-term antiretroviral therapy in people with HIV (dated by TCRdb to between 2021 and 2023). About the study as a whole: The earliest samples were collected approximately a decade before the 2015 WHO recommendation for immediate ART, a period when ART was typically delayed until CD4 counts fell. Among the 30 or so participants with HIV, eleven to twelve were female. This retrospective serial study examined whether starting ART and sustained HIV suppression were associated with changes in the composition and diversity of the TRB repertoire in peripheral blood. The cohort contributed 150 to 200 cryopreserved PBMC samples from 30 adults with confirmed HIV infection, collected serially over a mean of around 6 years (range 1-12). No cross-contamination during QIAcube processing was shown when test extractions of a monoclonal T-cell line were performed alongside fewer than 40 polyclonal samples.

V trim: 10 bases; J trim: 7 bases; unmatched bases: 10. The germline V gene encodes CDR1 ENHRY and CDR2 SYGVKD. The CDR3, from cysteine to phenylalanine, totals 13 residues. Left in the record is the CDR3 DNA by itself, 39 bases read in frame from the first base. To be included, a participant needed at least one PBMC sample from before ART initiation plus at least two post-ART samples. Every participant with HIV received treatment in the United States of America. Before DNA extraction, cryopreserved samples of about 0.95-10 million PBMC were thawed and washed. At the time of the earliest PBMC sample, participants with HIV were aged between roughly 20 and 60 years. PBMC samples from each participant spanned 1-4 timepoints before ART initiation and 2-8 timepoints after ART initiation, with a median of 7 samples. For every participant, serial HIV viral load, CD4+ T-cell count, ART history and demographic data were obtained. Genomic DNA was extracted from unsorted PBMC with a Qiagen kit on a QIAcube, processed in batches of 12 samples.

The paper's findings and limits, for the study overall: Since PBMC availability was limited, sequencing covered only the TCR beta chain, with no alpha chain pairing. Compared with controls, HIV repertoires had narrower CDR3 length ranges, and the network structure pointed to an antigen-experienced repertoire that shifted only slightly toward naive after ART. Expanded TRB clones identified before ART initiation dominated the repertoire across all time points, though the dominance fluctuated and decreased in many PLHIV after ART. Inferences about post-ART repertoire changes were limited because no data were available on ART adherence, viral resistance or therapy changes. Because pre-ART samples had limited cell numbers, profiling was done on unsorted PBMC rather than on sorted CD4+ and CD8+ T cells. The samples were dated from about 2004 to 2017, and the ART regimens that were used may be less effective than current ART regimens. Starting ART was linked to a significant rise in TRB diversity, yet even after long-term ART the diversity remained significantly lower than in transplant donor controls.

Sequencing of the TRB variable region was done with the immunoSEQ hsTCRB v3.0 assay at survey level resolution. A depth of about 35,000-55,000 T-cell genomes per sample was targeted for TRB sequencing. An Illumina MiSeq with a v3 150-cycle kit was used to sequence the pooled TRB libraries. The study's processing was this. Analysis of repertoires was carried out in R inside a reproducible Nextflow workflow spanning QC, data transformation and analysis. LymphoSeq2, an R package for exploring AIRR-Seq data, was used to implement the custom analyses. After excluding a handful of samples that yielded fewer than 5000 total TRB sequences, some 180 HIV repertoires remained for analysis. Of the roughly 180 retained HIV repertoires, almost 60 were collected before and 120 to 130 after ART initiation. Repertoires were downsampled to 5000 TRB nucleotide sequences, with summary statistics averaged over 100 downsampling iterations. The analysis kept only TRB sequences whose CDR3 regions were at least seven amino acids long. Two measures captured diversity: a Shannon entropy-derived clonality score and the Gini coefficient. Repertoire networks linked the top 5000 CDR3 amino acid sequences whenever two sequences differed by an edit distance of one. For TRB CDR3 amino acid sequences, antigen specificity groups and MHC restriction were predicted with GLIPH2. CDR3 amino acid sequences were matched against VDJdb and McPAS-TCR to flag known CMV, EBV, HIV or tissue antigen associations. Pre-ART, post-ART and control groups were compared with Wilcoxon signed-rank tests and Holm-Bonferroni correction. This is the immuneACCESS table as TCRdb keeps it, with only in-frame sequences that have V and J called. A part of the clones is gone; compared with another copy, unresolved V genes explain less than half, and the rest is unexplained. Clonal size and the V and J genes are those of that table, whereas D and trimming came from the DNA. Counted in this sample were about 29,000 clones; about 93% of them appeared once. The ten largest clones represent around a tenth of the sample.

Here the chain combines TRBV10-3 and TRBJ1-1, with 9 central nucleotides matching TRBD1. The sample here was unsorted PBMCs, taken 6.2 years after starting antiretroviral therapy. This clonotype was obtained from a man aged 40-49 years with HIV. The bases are TGTGCCACCCAGAAACAGGGGGCTCTTGAAGCTTTCTTT. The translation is CATQKQGALEAFF.